These T cell receptor beta chains were read from a single sample in a study of T cell responses to AZD1222 COVID-19 vaccine. Only in-frame clones appear in the TCRdb table, and some are missing; sequencing was by immunoSEQ multiplex PCR. The profile shows some 150,000 clones, approximately 90% of them singletons. The specimen was peripheral blood, collected 28 days after the second dose of the MenACWY control vaccine. The receptors originated from an adult who received the MenACWY meningococcal vaccine as a control. Each CDR3 is given with its conserved first and last residue.

TRBV7-9	TRBJ1-1	16	CASSLATGFRGTEAFF
TRBV10-3	TRBJ2-7	11	CAIGREIEQYF
TRBV29-1	TRBJ2-7	16	CSVGLAEEGSSYEQYF
TRBV10-3	TRBJ1-6	14	CAISDDRGGSPLHF
TRBV2	TRBJ1-1	15	CASSENRGSYTEAFF
TRBV5-1	TRBJ2-7	12	CASSYRGQEQYF
TRBV7-2	TRBJ1-2	13	CASSSVHNYGYTF
TRBV18	TRBJ1-5	16	CASSSLGQGRGQPQHF
TRBV19	TRBJ2-7	12	CASTQRIYEQYF
TRBV7-8	TRBJ1-4	17	CASSLEFLDATNEKLFF
TRBV7-2	TRBJ2-2	15	CASSSFGPNTGELFF
TRBV15	TRBJ1-3	14	CATSQLLGGNTIYF
TRBV2	TRBJ1-5	14	CATQPVHDNQPQHF